This entry is about one TCR beta chain. The antigen remains undetermined. The table came from immunoSEQ multiplex PCR; TCRdb's copy has only in-frame clones and leaves some out. The sample lists about 73,000 clones; about nine tenths were seen once. J gave up 6 bases and V 0 bases, and 7 bases lay outside the gene matches. The CDR3 has 16 amino acids. The germline V gene encodes CDR1 SGHDT and CDR2 YYEEEE. The data were taken from a study of OX40 agonist ivuxolimab in advanced cancers. For the study at large: Ivuxolimab is an agonistic anti-OX40 (CD134) antibody, and patients were treated with it. Patients in dose escalation had liver, melanoma, kidney or head and neck cancers. General study findings and limits: More expanded clones were seen, on average, in CD8+ T cells than in CD4+.

This clonotype was sampled from an adult with an advanced solid tumor such as melanoma, head and neck, liver or kidney cancer. The chain joins TRBV5-6 to TRBJ2-3; 10 bases agree with TRBD2. The sequenced sample was CD4+ or CD8+ T cells sorted from blood, obtained in a trial of the OX40 agonist ivuxolimab. The CDR3 sequence: CASSLVGSGGPDTQYF. In DNA form, the CDR3 reads TGTGCCAGCAGCTTGGTCGGTAGCGGGGGGCCGGATACGCAGTATTTT.